Following are 27 T cell receptor beta chains from one sample sequenced in a study of graft-versus-host responses after intestinal transplantation (dated by TCRdb to 2020 to 2022). Library creation used the immunoSEQ multiplex PCR assay. Imported from immuneACCESS, the table was reduced by TCRdb to in-frame sequences with V and J called. These copies leave out some clones; in studies compared against another copy, an unresolved V gene accounts for under half, and the cause of the remainder is not known. The sample table contains about 97,000 clones; only one count was recorded for more than 80% of them. 15% to 20% of the sample rests with the top ten. This specimen consisted of PBMCs, obtained 450 to 480 days after intestinal transplant. The receptor source for this set is a human patient who received an intestinal transplant, so some T cells may come from the graft donor.

The chain uses TRBV19 and TRBJ2-2; unclear D gene. There are 13 residues in the CDR3. Trimming stripped 2 bases from V and 4 bases from J, with 5 bases between. Germline loops: CDR1 LNHDA, CDR2 SQIVND (reference sequence). DNA for the CDR3: TGTGCCAGTAGTATAAGGCTCACCGGGGAGCTGTTTTTT. Translating it yields CASSIRLTGELFF.

V gene TRBV6-5 combines with J gene TRBJ1-1; 7 positions agree with TRBD1. Germline V gives CDR1 MNHEY, CDR2 SVGAGI. V lost 6 bases, J lost 3 bases, and 7 bases stayed unmatched. CDR3 length: 14 residues. CDR3 residues: CASRPTGVDTEAFF. CDR3 coding DNA: TGTGCCAGCAGACCCACAGGGGTCGACACTGAAGCTTTCTTT.

The genes are TRBV5-4 and TRBJ1-2; no firm D call. Germline V gives CDR1 SGHNT, CDR2 YYREEE (reference sequence). V was trimmed by 4 bases and J by 5 bases, leaving 6 bases between them. The CDR3 length is 11 residues. The CDR3 DNA reads as TGTGCCAGCAGCCCCGGGTATGGCTACACCTTC. Protein product: CASSPGYGYTF.

The J gene is TRBJ1-6, the V gene TRBV7-9, with D perhaps TRBD1 (6 bases). The CDR3 loop spans 15 amino acids. The V gene lost 5 bases and the J gene lost 8 bases, with 16 bases spanning the gap. Germline loops: CDR1 SEHNR, CDR2 FQNEAQ (reference sequence). CDR3 coding DNA: TGTGCCAGCAGCACCACGGGGGGCCCTTATTCACCCCTCCACTTT. It yields the protein CASSTTGGPYSPLHF.

The table lists this clone with a count of one. The rearrangement uses TRBV6-4 and TRBJ2-3; D is ambiguous. The germline V and J ends were trimmed by 2 bases and 3 bases, with 9 bases remaining between them. Germline CDR1 and CDR2: MRHNA and SNTAGT. This CDR3 region has 14 residues. CDR3: CASSDGAETDTQYF. The CDR3 nucleotides read TGTGCCAGCAGTGACGGTGCGGAGACAGATACGCAGTATTTT.

The sample holds one count of this clone. The V and J genes are TRBV5-1 and TRBJ2-7, with D unresolved. The CDR3 is 13 residues long. The V end was cut by 0 bases, the J end by 2 bases, with 6 bases between. Germline V CDR1 and CDR2: SGHRS, YFSETQ. CDR3 residues: CASSLVAPYEQYF. DNA for the CDR3: TGCGCCAGCAGCTTGGTGGCCCCCTACGAGCAGTACTTC. The variable domain in full, with the rest retrieved from reference TRBV5-1 and TRBJ2-7, is KAGVTQTPRYLIKTRGQQVTLSCSPISGHRSVSWYQQTPGQGLQFLFEYFSETQRNKGNFPGRFSGRQFSNSRSEMNVSTLELGDSALYLCASSLVAPYEQYFGPGTRLTVT.

This sequence joins TRBV6-5 and TRBJ2-7, with 10 bases fitting TRBD1. V shed 6 bases, J shed 2 bases, and the junction held 4 bases outside the gene matches. The CDR3 covers 14 residues. CDR1 and CDR2 (germline): MNHEY, SVGAGI. The CDR3 DNA reads as TGTGCCAGCAGGACCGGGACAGGGGCCTACGAGCAGTACTTC. Protein product: CASRTGTGAYEQYF.

The chain has TRBV19 and TRBJ1-2; possibly TRBD1 for D (5 bases). Looked up from germline, CDR1 is LNHDA and CDR2 is SQIVND (reference sequence). The CDR3 loop spans 12 amino acids. Trimming cost V 9 bases and J 4 bases, with 12 bases left between them. The CDR3 spells CASGGVGYGYTF. The CDR3 nucleotides read TGTGCCAGCGGGGGTGTCGGCTATGGCTACACCTTC.

The rearrangement links TRBV6-1 to TRBJ2-7; D gene uncertain. Trimming stripped 1 base from V and 6 bases from J, with 10 bases between. CDR1 is MNHNS, CDR2 SASEGT, per germline. The length of the CDR3 is 13 residues. CDR3 bases: TGTGCCAGCAGTGAAGTCCCTACCCTCGAGCAGTACTTC. Its translation is CASSEVPTLEQYF.

The rearrangement uses TRBV2 and TRBJ1-2; D gene uncertain. CDR1 SNHLY and CDR2 FYNNEI come from the germline V gene. Trimming stripped 4 bases from V and 6 bases from J, with 15 bases between. This CDR3 region has 14 residues. The CDR3 nucleotides read TGTGCCAGCAGTGGCCTCGCGACACTACATGGCTACACCTTC. This sequence encodes CASSGLATLHGYTF.

The table lists this clone with a few counts. The chain employs TRBV2 and TRBJ1-1; D is ambiguous. The CDR3 is 13 residues long. CDR1 is SNHLY and CDR2 is FYNNEI in the germline V gene. Trimming cost V 7 bases and J 3 bases, with 12 bases left between them. The CDR3 DNA reads as TGTGCCAGCACCAAGGGAGGTCACACTGAAGCTTTCTTT. Translated, it gives CASTKGGHTEAFF.

The rearrangement links TRBV6-4 to TRBJ2-2, with D perhaps matching TRBD1 (6 bases). The V gene's germline CDR1 is MRHNA and CDR2 SNTAGT. Trimming left V 3 bases short and J 4 bases short, with 12 bases between. There are 15 residues in the CDR3. The CDR3 DNA reads TGTGCCAGCAGTGAAACAGGGAGCCCCACCGGGGAGCTGTTTTTT. It codes for CASSETGSPTGELFF.

The rearrangement joins TRBV5-1 to TRBJ2-2; D gene ambiguous. V lost 1 base, J lost 4 bases, and 8 bases lay in between. The CDR3 is 14 amino acids. Germline V lookup: CDR1 SGHRS, CDR2 YFSETQ. CDR3 residues: CASSLPSATGELFF. The CDR3 region has the DNA TGCGCCAGCAGCTTGCCCAGTGCCACCGGGGAGCTGTTTTTT.

V is TRBV21-1 and J is TRBJ1-2. TRBV21-1 is a pseudogene segment. The CDR3 is 14 amino acids. This CDR3 reads CASPGSPRDYGYTF. CDR3 DNA sequence: TGTGCCAGTCCCGGCTCCCCGAGGGACTATGGCTACACCTTC.

The J gene is TRBJ1-1, the V gene TRBV6-5; D gene unclear. This CDR3 spans 15 amino acids. Trimming took off 6 bases at V and 4 bases at J, with 18 bases between the two ends. Per germline, CDR1 MNHEY and CDR2 SVGAGI. The CDR3 is CASSPLEGRGTEAFF. The CDR3 DNA is TGTGCCAGCAGCCCTCTGGAGGGAAGAGGCACTGAAGCTTTCTTT.

This clone has only one observation. This chain links TRBV5-1 with TRBJ1-1; no definite D call. V was shortened by 4 bases and J by 0 bases, with 10 bases between the two germline ends. This CDR3 contains 14 residues. Germline loops: CDR1 SGHRS, CDR2 YFSETQ. The CDR3 nucleotides are TGCGCCAGCAGCGCCTACGGAATGAACACTGAAGCTTTCTTT. This gives the protein CASSAYGMNTEAFF.

This clone was observed once. The rearrangement uses TRBV5-8 and TRBJ2-5, with 9 bases fitting TRBD2. CDR1 and CDR2 from the germline V gene are SGHTS and YDEGEE. This CDR3 comprises 17 residues. V shed 3 bases, J shed 4 bases, and the junction held 13 bases outside the gene matches. CDR3 bases: TGTGCCAGCAGCTCCGTTATGCGGGGGGGCGCGGGAGAGACCCAGTACTTC. Amino acids: CASSSVMRGGAGETQYF.

The chain has TRBV9 and TRBJ1-2; D is perhaps TRBD1 (6 bases). The germline CDR1 and CDR2 sequences are SGDLS and YYNGEE. V dropped 2 bases and J dropped 4 bases, with 12 bases sitting between them. The CDR3 has 14 amino acids. CDR3 sequence reads: CASSVSGQTYGYTF. Here the CDR3 DNA reads TGTGCCAGCAGCGTTAGTGGACAGACCTATGGCTACACCTTC.

The chain carries TRBV6-6 and TRBJ1-5; no definite D call. The CDR3 runs 11 residues. Germline CDR1 reads MNHNY; CDR2 reads SVGAGI (reference sequence). Trimming left V 5 bases short and J 6 bases short, with 5 bases between. CDR3 region: CASSEGQPQHF. The CDR3 nucleotides read TGTGCCAGCAGTGAGGGTCAGCCCCAGCATTTT.

This chain joins TRBV7-2 and TRBJ1-3; D may be TRBD1 (5 bases). In germline, CDR1 is SGHTA, CDR2 FQGNSA. There are 16 residues in the CDR3. V was cut by 5 bases and J by 4 bases, with 18 bases left in between. CDR3 in DNA: TGTGCCAGCAGCCCAGCCTGGGGACGGCAAGGAAACACCATATATTTT. Its translation: CASSPAWGRQGNTIYF.

The chain is built from TRBV6-1 and TRBJ2-7, with D possibly matching TRBD2 (6 bases). The CDR3 spans 13 residues. Germline CDR1 MNHNS, CDR2 SASEGT. Between the trimmed V and J ends, which lost 5 bases and 5 bases, there was a span of 13 bases. DNA of the CDR3: TGTGCCAGCAGTTATGGGGGGAGGAACGAGCAGTACTTC. Protein sequence: CASSYGGRNEQYF.

V gene TRBV25-1 combines with J gene TRBJ1-2; no reliable D call. The CDR3 loop spans 13 amino acids. V was pared by 6 bases and J by 8 bases, with 16 bases between. The germline V gene has CDR1 MGHDK and CDR2 SYGVNS. CDR3: CASRKAAVGGYTF. CDR3 nucleotide sequence: TGTGCCAGCAGAAAGGCCGCAGTTGGGGGCTACACCTTC.

This clone was found a few times. The chain recombines TRBV10-2 with TRBJ1-5; possible D gene TRBD1, 5 bases. The germline V gene encodes CDR1 WSHSY and CDR2 SAAADI. This CDR3 contains 14 residues. The ends were cut back, 0 bases at V and 6 bases at J, with 9 bases in the middle. CDR3 DNA: TGCGCCAGCAGTGAGTCAGGGGCGGGTCAGCCCCAGCATTTT. It translates to CASSESGAGQPQHF.

The V call is TRBV28, the J call TRBJ2-3; tentatively, D is TRBD2 (7 bases). The ends were cut back, 6 bases at V and 7 bases at J, with 17 bases in the middle. Per the germline V gene, CDR1 is MDHEN and CDR2 is SYDVKM. The CDR3 extends over 14 amino acids. In DNA form, the CDR3 reads TGTGCCAGCAGCCCCGGGGGGCCCGGGTATACGCAGTATTTT. Protein: CASSPGGPGYTQYF. Looking up the rest from reference TRBV28 and TRBJ2-3 gives the full variable domain: DVKVTQSSRYLVKRTGEKVFLECVQDMDHENMFWYRQDPGLGLRLIYFSYDVKMKEKGDIPEGYSVSREKKERFSLILESASTNQTSMYLCASSPGGPGYTQYFGPGTRLTVL.

The chain carries TRBV10-3 and TRBJ1-1, with 7 bases that match TRBD1. The CDR3 contains 11 residues. V was pared by 6 bases and J by 6 bases, with 1 base of the junction left unmatched. CDR1 ENHRY and CDR2 SYGVKD come from the germline V gene. CDR3 sequence (DNA): TGTGCCATCAGGGGGACAGCTGAAGCTTTCTTT. It yields the protein CAIRGTAEAFF.

The CDR3 region is CASSQTRQGPYYEQYF. CDR3 sequence (DNA): TGCGCCAGCAGCCAAACCCGACAGGGACCTTACTACGAGCAGTACTTC. V gene TRBV5-1 combines with J gene TRBJ2-7, with 7 bases matching TRBD1. Germline CDR1 reads SGHRS; CDR2 reads YFSETQ. V was pared by 4 bases and J by 3 bases, with 13 bases of the junction left unmatched. This CDR3 has 16 residues.

The gene calls are TRBV5-6 and TRBJ2-3, with 8 nucleotides matching TRBD2. After removal of 4 bases from V and 1 base from J, the junction contained 8 bases not matched to a gene. CDR1 and CDR2 from the germline V gene are SGHDT and YYEEEE. The CDR3 covers 16 residues. CDR3 bases: TGTGCCAGCAGCCCGGAGGCTAGCGGGCGCACAGATACGCAGTATTTT. Translation gives CASSPEASGRTDTQYF. Combining the CDR3 with reference TRBV5-6 and TRBJ2-3 gives the whole variable domain DAGVTQSPTHLIKTRGQQVTLRCSPKSGHDTVSWYQQALGQGPQFIFQYYEEEERQRGNFPDRFSGHQFPNYSSELNVNALLLGDSALYLCASSPEASGRTDTQYFGPGTRLTVL.